This T cell receptor beta chain was recorded in a study of blood T cells in healthy people across ages. The study's findings and limits: Long-lived donors had more naive CD4+ cells and higher diversity than aged donors. Observed TCR beta diversity per million T cells went down as age went up. This fall followed a roughly linear course with age.

No fewer than 6 micrograms of total RNA were isolated from every sample. As to this clonotype: The antigen remains unidentified.

The second PCR ran roughly 6 to 11 cycles with a sample-barcoded 5' primer and J-beta primers. Every cDNA was tagged by a template-switch adaptor with 12 random nucleotides. TCRdb reprocessed the 5' RACE reads via MiXCR and lists one record per CDR3 protein. Of some 640,000 distinct CDR3 sequences in the sample, over 45% were seen once. The specimen was blood. The TCR originated in a woman in her sixties or seventies in good health.

In DNA form, the CDR3 reads TGTGCCAGCAGTGAATTGGCCACCCCAGGGCACGAGCAGTACTTC. Translating it yields CASSELATPGHEQYF. This chain uses TRBV25-1 with TRBJ2-7; D perhaps matches TRBD1 (5 bases). The CDR3 spans 15 residues. The germline CDR1 and CDR2 sequences are MGHDK and SYGVNS. Trimming removed 1 base at V and 5 bases at J, with 15 bases between.